The T cell receptor (beta chain) described here comes from a study of siplizumab effects on memory and regulatory T cells. General observations from the study: Of the alloreactive clones, only a minor fraction mapped to unstimulated subsets.

As concerns this clone: Its antigen is unknown.

Trimming removed 0 bases at V and 5 bases at J, with 13 bases between. There are 16 residues in the CDR3. CDR1 is LGHNA and CDR2 is YNFKEQ in the germline V gene. The assay looked at about 100,000 TCR templates in each sample. Repertoires were generated with immunoSEQ multiplex PCR, while TCRdb's copy carries only in-frame clones and drops some. The sample yields over 55,000 clones, roughly 85% seen once. The sample was memory CD4+ T cells sorted from blood. The rearrangement links TRBV4-2 to TRBJ2-2; perhaps TRBD2 as D (7 bases). This sequence originates from a human donor in good health. The CDR3 is CASSQDLAGATGELFF. The CDR3 coding sequence is TGTGCCAGCAGCCAAGACCTCGCGGGGGCGACCGGGGAGCTGTTTTTT.